The T cell receptor (beta chain) described here comes from a study of T cell changes during pregnancy in multiple sclerosis. Clones were read by immunoSEQ multiplex PCR, and TCRdb kept only the in-frame ones, dropping some. The sample records tens of thousands of clones, roughly 92% being singletons. The CDR3 spans 16 residues. J lost 4 bases, V lost 1 base, and 6 bases had no gene match. In germline, CDR1 is LNHDA, CDR2 SQIVND (reference sequence). Sample: peripheral blood, taken in the first trimester of pregnancy. The receptor was derived from a female donor in good health, enrolled as a control in a pregnancy study. The gene calls are TRBV19 and TRBJ2-1, with 8 bases lining up with TRBD2. The CDR3 region has the DNA TGTGCCAGTAGTATAGGGGGACTAGTGGGATACAATGAGCAGTTCTTC. This codes for CASSIGGLVGYNEQFF.